The source of this TCR beta chain is a study of CD8 T cells in ankylosing spondylitis (dated by TCRdb to 2017 to 2019). Turning to the overall study: The study set out to find disease-linked TCR variants by profiling T cell receptor beta repertoires in ankylosing spondylitis patients and healthy donors. Peripheral blood was sampled, and synovial fluid was additionally collected from ankylosing spondylitis patients. The full study cohort comprised about 23 ankylosing spondylitis patients and 85 to 120 healthy donors. The study at large found these results: A TCR beta motif made up of several highly homologous amino acid variants appeared to be characteristic of blood from ankylosing spondylitis patients. Significant enrichment of the disease-linked clones was reported in matched synovial fluid samples from ankylosing spondylitis patients. Some TCR beta motif variants had previously been reported in synovial fluid and blood of reactive arthritis patients, which suggested common disease-initiation mechanisms. A CD8+ phenotype was shown by the disease-linked clones, which were found at relatively low frequencies in peripheral blood.

For sequencing, an Illumina HiSeq 2500 was employed. TCR beta libraries were prepared by quantitative 5'-RACE with molecular barcodes. From the authors' description of their analysis: A new computational method based on a probabilistic model of VDJ rearrangement was used to identify disease-linked TCR variants. TCRdb reprocessing: public reads trimmed at Q25 with fastp, clones called with MiXCR, in-frame beta chains kept. Rows are unified per CDR3 protein, each entry keeping the most common DNA and genes. TCRdb, not the original authors, processed these V and J calls. In this sample the table shows around 770,000 distinct CDR3 sequences, about 10% of which occur a single time. The top ten hold around 0.51% of the sample. A word on this clonotype: The target of this receptor is not known. Within one base of it there is no much larger clone, and no base qualities were kept.

Germline trimming: 6 bases from V, 5 bases from J; junction bases outside gene matches: 15. CDR1 DFQATT and CDR2 SNEGSKA were looked up in the germline V gene (reference sequence). From the cysteine up to the phenylalanine, the CDR3 has a length of 15 residues. Only the CDR3 portion is preserved as DNA: 45 bases, with reading frame beginning at the first base. This TCR was recovered from a male donor with ankylosing spondylitis. The chain employs TRBV20-1 and TRBJ1-2; a stretch of 7 junction bases matches TRBD1. The sequenced material came from blood, either unsorted or a sorted T cell fraction (not recorded which). The base sequence is TGCAGTGCCGGGCGAGGGGTGGTCAGGGGGTATGGCTACACCTTC. Its coded protein is CSAGRGVVRGYGYTF.